The 18 T cell receptor beta chains in this list originate from one sample, sequenced in a study of early T cells in non-severe SARS-CoV-2 infection. TCRdb re-derived calls from the 5' RACE reads in MiXCR, one entry per CDR3 protein. The sample lists around 60,000 distinct CDR3 sequences; more than 15% were seen once. Sample: whole blood, taken at baseline. These receptors all stem from an adult who was a healthcare worker with PCR-confirmed SARS-CoV-2 infection or an uninfected control (not recorded which).

This clonotype showed up just a few times. The chain is built from TRBV7-2 and TRBJ2-5; D is unclear. CDR3 size: 13 residues. Germline V gene lookup returns CDR1 SGHTA and CDR2 FQGNSA. The V end lost 0 bases, the J end lost 5 bases, and 7 bases lay between the germline ends. CDR3 in DNA: TGTGCCAGCAGCTTAGCCACGCGTGAGACCCAGTACTTC. This sequence encodes CASSLATRETQYF.

This clonotype appeared many times. CDR3 nucleotides: TGTGCCAGCAGTTCCGGACAGGCTGAAGCTTTCTTT. This gives the protein CASSSGQAEAFF. The rearrangement links TRBV28 to TRBJ1-1; 7 bases fit TRBD1. Germline V gene sequence: CDR1 MDHEN, CDR2 SYDVKM. The CDR3 has 12 amino acids. J was trimmed by 6 bases and V by 4 bases; bases with no gene match: 2.

The rearrangement uses TRBV28 and TRBJ1-6, with a tentative D call TRBD1 (5 bases). The CDR3 contains 13 residues. Trimming took 5 bases from V and 7 from J, leaving 9 bases between them. Germline assignment: CDR1 MDHEN and CDR2 SYDVKM. The CDR3 DNA reads TGTGCCAGCAGTCGACAGAGAAATTCACCCCTCCACTTT. It translates to CASSRQRNSPLHF.

The rearrangement joins TRBV5-1 to TRBJ2-6; no firm D call. Per germline, CDR1 SGHRS and CDR2 YFSETQ. Between the trimmed V and J ends, which lost 4 bases and 0 bases, there was a span of 5 bases. This CDR3 is 14 amino acids long. CDR3 loop: CASSVNSGANVLTF. The CDR3 nucleotides are TGCGCCAGCAGCGTAAACTCTGGGGCCAACGTCCTGACTTTC.

This clonotype was counted many times. The J gene is TRBJ2-3, the V gene TRBV23-1, with D tentatively TRBD1 (6 bases). TRBV23-1 is identified as an open reading frame with a role that is uncertain. The CDR3 has 18 residues. With 6 bases removed from V and 0 bases from J, the gap between germline ends came to 22 bases. CDR3 DNA sequence: TGCGCCAGCAGCTTACGTGGGACACCTGGAGATAGCACAGATACGCAGTATTTT. It codes for CASSLRGTPGDSTDTQYF.

This clonotype has ten or more counts. The CDR3 DNA sequence: TGTGCCAGCAGCTTAGGTCTAGTCTACACAGATACGCAGTATTTT. Amino acid sequence: CASSLGLVYTDTQYF. The genes are TRBV7-9 and TRBJ2-3; D unclear. This CDR3 contains 15 residues. The ends were cut back, 1 base at V and 2 bases at J, with 10 bases in the middle. CDR1 is SEHNR and CDR2 is FQNEAQ in the germline V gene (reference sequence).

The CDR3 sequence is CASSLEVRTYEQYF. CDR3 coding DNA: TGTGCCAGCAGCTTAGAAGTCAGAACCTACGAGCAGTACTTC. The chain couples TRBV11-2 to TRBJ2-7; D ambiguous. The CDR3 length is 14 residues. V gave up 0 bases and J gave up 2 bases, with 8 bases separating them. Per germline, CDR1 SGHAT and CDR2 FQNNGV.

The rearrangement uses TRBV12-3 or TRBV12-4 and TRBJ1-1; 8 bases agree with TRBD1. J lost 1 base, V lost 6 bases, and 4 bases had no gene match. This CDR3 is 14 amino acids long. CDR3 in amino acids: CASRLGTGNTEAFF. The CDR3 DNA is TGTGCCAGCAGACTCGGGACAGGGAACACTGAAGCTTTCTTT.

This clonotype was seen once. J is TRBJ2-3 and V is TRBV9; no firm D call. The V end was cut by 7 bases, the J end by 3 bases, with 12 bases between. Germline V gene data show CDR1 as SGDLS and CDR2 as YYNGEE. There are 13 residues in the CDR3. In DNA, the CDR3 is TGTGCCAGCTCTCGTGAGAGTACAGATACGCAGTATTTT. Its protein is CASSRESTDTQYF.

This clonotype turned up a few times. The CDR3 nucleotides are TGCAGTGCTAGAGGGGAGACAGATTATGGCTACACCTTC. Translated: CSARGETDYGYTF. V and J are TRBV20-1 and TRBJ1-2; tentatively, D is TRBD1 (5 bases). With 1 base removed from V and 5 bases from J, the gap between germline ends came to 11 bases. CDR3 length equals 13 residues. Per the germline V gene, CDR1 is DFQATT and CDR2 is SNEGSKA (reference sequence).

The V and J genes are TRBV6-5 and TRBJ2-3; no firm D call. This CDR3 spans 14 amino acids. V shed 4 bases and J shed 0 bases, with 8 bases lying between them. Germline values: CDR1 MNHEY, CDR2 SVGAGI. The CDR3 nucleotides read TGTGCCAGCAGTTTAGAATCGAGCACAGATACGCAGTATTTT. As protein: CASSLESSTDTQYF.

The chain uses TRBV20-1 and TRBJ2-3, with 8 positions matching TRBD2. With V trimmed by 3 bases and J by 3 bases, 8 bases remained unmatched. The CDR3 loop spans 15 amino acids. The germline gives CDR1 DFQATT, CDR2 SNEGSKA (reference sequence). The CDR3, as DNA: TGCAGTGCTAGCCGGCCTAGCGGGCGGACAGATACGCAGTATTTT. Encoded protein: CSASRPSGRTDTQYF.

Only a few counts were recorded for this clonotype. CDR3: CASSYSAGTKNIQYF. CDR3 DNA sequence: TGTGCCAGCAGTTACTCGGCAGGAACTAAAAACATTCAGTACTTC. V gene TRBV6-2 or TRBV6-3 combines with J gene TRBJ2-4; D gene unclear. The CDR3 spans 15 residues. Looked up from germline, CDR1 is MNHEY and CDR2 is SVGEGT. The V end was cut by 0 bases, the J end by 4 bases, with 10 bases between.

The chain uses TRBV12-3 or TRBV12-4 and TRBJ1-4; D gene ambiguous. V dropped 0 bases and J dropped 7 bases, with 12 bases sitting between them. This CDR3 is built from 15 residues. This CDR3 is CASSLAWMIGEKLFF. In DNA form, the CDR3 reads TGTGCCAGCAGTTTAGCGTGGATGATCGGTGAAAAACTGTTTTTT.

The table lists this clonotype with a few counts. CDR3 amino acids: CASSYPGLAHHNEQFF. In nucleotides, the CDR3 is TGTGCCAGCAGTTACCCGGGACTAGCGCATCACAATGAGCAGTTCTTC. The chain employs TRBV6-2 or TRBV6-3 and TRBJ2-1; 10 positions agree with TRBD2. Per germline, CDR1 MNHEY and CDR2 SVGEGT. V gave up 2 bases and J gave up 5 bases; unmatched junction bases: 6. The CDR3 covers 16 residues.

CDR3 loop: CASRTGADTQYF. The CDR3 nucleotides read TGTGCCAGCAGGACCGGGGCGGATACGCAGTATTTT. The rearrangement joins TRBV7-8 to TRBJ2-3; D tentatively fits TRBD1 or TRBD2 (5 bases each). CDR3 length: 12 amino acids. Trimming removed 6 bases at V and 6 bases at J, with 10 bases between. CDR1 SGHVS and CDR2 FQNEAQ come from the germline V gene. Full variable domain (missing parts from reference TRBV7-8 and TRBJ2-3): GAGVSQSPRYKVAKRGQDVALRCDPISGHVSLFWYQQALGQGPEFLTYFQNEAQLDKSGLPSDRFFAERPEGSVSTLKIQRTQQEDSAVYLCASRTGADTQYFGPGTRLTVL.

This clonotype appeared a few times. The chain couples TRBV21-1 to TRBJ2-1; the table's D gene call, TRBD2, was not cross checked with the DNA. TRBV21-1 represents a pseudogene. CDR3 size: 17 residues. CDR3 DNA sequence: TGTGCCAGCAGGACTAGCGGGAGGTTGGGACCCTACAATGAGCAGTTCTTC. The encoded protein is CASRTSGRLGPYNEQFF.

This chain joins TRBV7-6 and TRBJ2-3, with D possibly being TRBD1 (5 bases). V lost 5 bases and J 2 bases, leaving 14 bases between the germline ends. Per the germline V gene, CDR1 is SGHVS and CDR2 is FNYEAQ. The CDR3 is made up of 15 amino acids. CDR3 sequence: CASSPSTVSTDTQYF. The CDR3 coding sequence is TGTGCCAGCAGCCCGTCGACAGTCTCCACAGATACGCAGTATTTT.